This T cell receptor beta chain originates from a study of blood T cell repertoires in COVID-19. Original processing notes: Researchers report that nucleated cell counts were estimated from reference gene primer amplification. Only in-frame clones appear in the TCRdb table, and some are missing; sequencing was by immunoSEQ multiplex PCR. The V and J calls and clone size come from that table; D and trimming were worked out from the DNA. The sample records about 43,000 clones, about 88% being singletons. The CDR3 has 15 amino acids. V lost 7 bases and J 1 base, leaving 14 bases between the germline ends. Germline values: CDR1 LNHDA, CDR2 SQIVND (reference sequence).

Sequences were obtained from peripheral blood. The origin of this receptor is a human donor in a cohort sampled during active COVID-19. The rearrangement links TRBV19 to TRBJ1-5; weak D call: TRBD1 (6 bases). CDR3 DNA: TGTGCCAGTATGAGGGTGGGGGCGAGCAATCAGCCCCAGCATTTT. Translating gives CASMRVGASNQPQHF.